The 3 T cell receptor beta chains presented below share a single source sample, sequenced in a study of T cells in Graves' hyperthyroidism and ophthalmopathy. Researchers amplified the TCR beta CDR3 regions from RNA transcripts. Initially, a first-round RT-PCR of the TCR CDR3 employed the HTBI primer set. TCRdb reprocessed the multiplex PCR reads with MiXCR, giving one entry per CDR3 protein. The table shows some 350,000 distinct CDR3 sequences, with roughly 13% occurring only once. The sequenced sample was blood. These receptor sequences come from a woman in her thirties or forties with Graves' ophthalmopathy.

V usage is TRBV30 and J usage is TRBJ2-1; 7 nucleotides line up with TRBD2. This CDR3 spans 11 amino acids. J gave up 8 bases and V 6 bases, and 4 bases lay outside the gene matches. CDR1 and CDR2 from the germline V gene are GTSNPN and SVGIG (reference sequence). The CDR3 bases are TGTGCCTGTCCTAGCGGCTATGAGCAGTTCTTC. The encoded protein is CACPSGYEQFF.

This clonotype was counted between two and nine times. The gene calls are TRBV2 and TRBJ1-6, with no clear D. CDR1 is SNHLY and CDR2 is FYNNEI in the germline V gene. The CDR3 is 13 residues long. Between the trimmed V and J ends, which lost 4 bases and 7 bases, there was a span of 8 bases. The CDR3 sequence: CASSGASNSPLHF. CDR3 bases: TGTGCCAGCAGTGGGGCGTCCAATTCACCCCTCCACTTT.

This chain links TRBV11-3 with TRBJ2-1; perhaps TRBD2 as D (6 bases). Per the germline V gene, CDR1 is SGHNT and CDR2 is YENEEA. Deletions cut 6 bases from V and 8 bases from J, with 11 bases between. The CDR3 extends over 12 amino acids. Here the CDR3 DNA reads TGTGCCAGCAGGCTACTAGCCCATGAGCAGTTCTTC. As protein: CASRLLAHEQFF.